The next 19 T cell receptor beta chains were all read from a single sample in a study of T-cell reconstitution after alpha-beta-depleted transplantation in children. As it was prepared, the TCRbeta library received unique molecular identifiers. TCRdb recomputed calls from the PCR reads with MiXCR, one row per CDR3 protein. The sample has 800,000 to 1,000,000 distinct CDR3 sequences; 25% to 35% are singletons. This material consisted of PBMCs, mostly from graft donor cells, taken 360 days after TCRalphabeta/CD19-depleted stem cell transplant. These receptors were collected from a boy younger than two who had a stem cell transplant for SCID, so the T cells may come from the graft donor.

The chain joins TRBV5-6 to TRBJ2-5; tentatively, D is TRBD2 (5 bases). Trimming removed 5 bases at V and 1 base at J, with 18 bases between. This CDR3 contains 16 residues. Germline V gives CDR1 SGHDT, CDR2 YYEEEE. The DNA of the CDR3 is TGTGCCAGCAGTATTCCCCTCGGGCGGGTCCAAGAGACCCAGTACTTC. Protein product: CASSIPLGRVQETQYF.

In its sample, this clonotype was seen a few times. J is TRBJ1-4 and V is TRBV7-9; the match to TRBD1 covers 7 bases. The CDR3 has 15 amino acids. The trim removed 5 bases at V and 5 bases at J, leaving 8 bases unmatched. CDR1 and CDR2 (germline): SEHNR, FQNEAQ (reference sequence). The CDR3 region is CASSPMGQPNEKLFF. The CDR3 nucleotides read TGTGCCAGCAGCCCGATGGGACAGCCCAATGAAAAACTGTTTTTT.

The rearrangement joins TRBV7-9 to TRBJ2-1; D is ambiguous. This CDR3 is 15 amino acids long. Germline-derived CDR1 and CDR2 are SEHNR and FQNEAQ (reference sequence). V was trimmed by 4 bases and J by 0 bases, leaving 10 bases between them. CDR3 DNA sequence: TGTGCCAGCAGCTCCGGGTGGCGCTCCTACAATGAGCAGTTCTTC. Translation: CASSSGWRSYNEQFF.

The chain is built from TRBV10-3 and TRBJ2-2; D unresolved. This CDR3 contains 11 residues. V lost 6 bases and J 9 bases, leaving 8 bases between the germline ends. Germline V lookup: CDR1 ENHRY, CDR2 SYGVKD. CDR3 in amino acids: CAISPSRELFF. The CDR3 bases are TGTGCCATCAGCCCCAGTAGGGAGCTGTTTTTT.

The chain joins TRBV5-1 to TRBJ1-1; the D gene is possibly TRBD1 (6 bases). The CDR3 has 16 residues. V was shortened by 5 bases and J by 0 bases, with 17 bases between the two germline ends. CDR1 SGHRS and CDR2 YFSETQ come from the germline V gene. The CDR3 coding sequence is TGCGCCAGCAGTCCTGAGGGGGGTTGGATGAACACTGAAGCTTTCTTT. This encodes CASSPEGGWMNTEAFF.

Only a few counts were recorded for this clonotype. The rearrangement uses TRBV4-3 and TRBJ2-1; D is unresolved. Germline values: CDR1 LGHNA, CDR2 YSLEER. V lost 1 base and J lost 6, with 16 bases in between. This CDR3 comprises 16 residues. The DNA for the CDR3 is TGCGCCAGCAGCCAAGCAGACACCCGGTTTATCAATGAGCAGTTCTTC. It is translated as CASSQADTRFINEQFF.

A few counts support this clonotype. The chain uses TRBV5-6 and TRBJ2-1; D is uncertain. The CDR3 runs 15 residues. The germline V gene encodes CDR1 SGHDT and CDR2 YYEEEE. Trimming shortened V by 0 bases and J by 4 bases, and 11 bases separated the two germline ends. CDR3 nucleotide sequence: TGTGCCAGCAGCTTGGGGCCAGGTCAGTACAATGAGCAGTTCTTC. It codes for CASSLGPGQYNEQFF.

The genes are TRBV5-1 and TRBJ2-7, with TRBD1 matching 8 bases. This CDR3 is 13 amino acids long. The germline CDR1 and CDR2 sequences are SGHRS and YFSETQ. J was trimmed by 6 bases and V by 5 bases; bases with no gene match: 7. CDR3 sequence: CASRGQGGSEQYF. The CDR3, as DNA: TGCGCCAGCAGAGGACAGGGTGGGAGCGAGCAGTACTTC.

This clonotype was counted a few times. This chain links TRBV12-3 or TRBV12-4 with TRBJ1-1, with D hard to call. Trimming pared 7 bases from V and 11 bases from J, leaving 17 bases between. This CDR3 contains 12 residues. CDR3 loop: CASTSASDRAFF. CDR3 nucleotide sequence: TGTGCCAGCACGAGCGCCTCTGATAGGGCTTTCTTT.

There are a few counts of this clonotype. The chain recombines TRBV14 with TRBJ2-5; 10 nucleotides agree with TRBD2. In germline, CDR1 is SGHDN, CDR2 FVKESK. There are 17 residues in the CDR3. Unmatched junction bases numbered 6, after V lost 1 base and J lost 1 base. The CDR3 is CASSQGTLAGAQETQYF. CDR3 DNA: TGTGCCAGCAGCCAAGGCACCCTAGCGGGGGCCCAAGAGACCCAGTACTTC. The entire variable domain, with the rest obtained from reference TRBV14 and TRBJ2-5, is as follows: EAGVTQFPSHSVIEKGQTVTLRCDPISGHDNLYWYRRVMGKEIKFLLHFVKESKQDESGMPNNRFLAERTGGTYSTLKVQPAELEDSGVYFCASSQGTLAGAQETQYFGPGTRLLVL.

This chain joins TRBV20-1 and TRBJ2-7, with D perhaps TRBD1 (5 bases). Germline CDR1 reads DFQATT; CDR2 reads SNEGSKA (reference sequence). V gave up 0 bases and J gave up 0 bases, with 9 bases separating them. CDR3 size: 14 residues. CDR3 in DNA: TGCAGTGCTAGAGACAGGGTCGCCTCCTACGAGCAGTACTTC. The encoded protein is CSARDRVASYEQYF.

The chain carries TRBV20-1 and TRBJ2-7; TRBD1 matches 12 bases. The CDR3 totals 14 residues. V lost 6 bases, J lost 2 bases, and 5 bases stayed unmatched. Germline V gene data show CDR1 as DFQATT and CDR2 as SNEGSKA (reference sequence). CDR3 coding DNA: TGCAGTGCACCGGGACAGGGGGCAACCTACGAGCAGTACTTC. Translated, it gives CSAPGQGATYEQYF.

Only one count was recorded for this clonotype. The J gene is TRBJ2-7, the V gene TRBV9; the D gene is possibly TRBD1 (6 bases). The germline V gene has CDR1 SGDLS and CDR2 YYNGEE. V lost 2 bases and J 6 bases, leaving 15 bases between the germline ends. CDR3 size: 14 residues. The CDR3 DNA reads TGTGCCAGCAGCGTCCTTGGTTTAGGGGGCGAGCAGTACTTC. This translates into CASSVLGLGGEQYF.

A remark on this clonotype: At one end the junction does not follow the germline gene, possibly because of a read error. V usage is TRBV20-1 and J usage is TRBJ2-5; the D gene could be TRBD1 or TRBD2 (5 bases each). Germline CDR1 is DFQATT and CDR2 is SNEGSKA (reference sequence). This CDR3 contains 15 residues. The CDR3 region is CCARDPGHNQETQYF. DNA of the CDR3: TGCTGTGCTAGAGATCCGGGGCATAACCAAGAGACCCAGTACTTC.

A few counts support this clonotype. The chain has TRBV6-2 or TRBV6-3 and TRBJ2-1, with 7 nucleotides matching TRBD2. This CDR3 region has 15 residues. V lost 4 bases to trimming and J lost 1 base; unmatched junction nucleotides: 4. Germline-derived CDR1 and CDR2 are MNHEY and SVGEGT. The CDR3 DNA is TGTGCCAGCAGTTGGACTAGGCGGTCCTACAATGAGCAGTTCTTC. It encodes CASSWTRRSYNEQFF.

The chain uses TRBV15 and TRBJ2-5; 16 nucleotides match TRBD2. The V and J ends lost 4 bases and 4 bases, in that order; junction bases with no gene match: 12. Germline V gene data show CDR1 as LNHNV and CDR2 as YYDKDF (reference sequence). The CDR3 is 19 amino acids. CDR3 nucleotides: TGTGCCACCAGCACAGTTTGGGGACTAGCGGGGGGGGCCAGAGAGACCCAGTACTTC. Protein: CATSTVWGLAGGARETQYF.

This chain links TRBV4-2 with TRBJ2-1; 10 bases are shared with TRBD1. V lost 4 bases, J lost 5 bases, and 8 bases stayed unmatched. CDR3 length equals 16 residues. The germline V gene encodes CDR1 LGHNA and CDR2 YNFKEQ. The CDR3 DNA sequence: TGTGCCAGCAGCCCCCGAGACAGGGGGCTCGACAATGAGCAGTTCTTC. Its protein product is CASSPRDRGLDNEQFF.

The chain links TRBV5-1 to TRBJ2-5, with D possibly TRBD2 on 7 matching bases. Trimming left V 0 bases short and J 5 bases short, with 17 bases between. Looked up from germline, CDR1 is SGHRS and CDR2 is YFSETQ. The CDR3 runs 16 residues. The CDR3 DNA reads TGCGCCAGCAGCTTGGAGTCGGGGGGCGGAATGGAGACCCAGTACTTC. Its protein is CASSLESGGGMETQYF.

V and J are TRBV20-1 and TRBJ2-1; tentative D call: TRBD2 (5 bases). In germline, CDR1 is DFQATT, CDR2 SNEGSKA (reference sequence). CDR3 size: 13 residues. Between the trimmed V and J ends, which lost 3 bases and 7 bases, there was a span of 13 bases. The CDR3 spells CSARVRAGNEQFF. DNA for the CDR3: TGCAGTGCTAGGGTGAGGGCTGGGAATGAGCAGTTCTTC.